The clone carrying this TCR beta chain came up a few times. Its cognate antigen is unknown. This entry comes from a study of T-cell reconstitution after alpha-beta-depleted transplantation in children. Trimming cost V 5 bases and J 4 bases, with 10 bases left between them. The CDR3 is 13 residues long. Unique molecular identifiers were incorporated during preparation of the TCRbeta library. TCRdb re-called the PCR reads with MiXCR, one entry per CDR3 protein. The data contain 300,000 to 350,000 distinct CDR3 sequences, around 15% of them singletons. Study-wide findings and caveats: From newly produced T cells came most of the T-cell counts and diversity one year after transplant. As was reported, about two months after transplant, alpha-beta T cells came from several hundred expanded graft clones.

The material was PBMCs, mostly from graft donor cells, obtained 360 days after TCRalphabeta/CD19-depleted stem cell transplant. The rearrangement links TRBV12-3 or TRBV12-4 to TRBJ2-3; maybe TRBD2 (5 bases). The receptor was derived from a male patient between 2 and 10 years old who had a stem cell transplant for acute lymphoblastic leukemia, so the T cells may come from the graft donor. The CDR3 sequence: CASSVSGPDTQYF. For the CDR3, the DNA is TGTGCCAGCAGTGTGAGCGGCCCAGATACGCAGTATTTT.